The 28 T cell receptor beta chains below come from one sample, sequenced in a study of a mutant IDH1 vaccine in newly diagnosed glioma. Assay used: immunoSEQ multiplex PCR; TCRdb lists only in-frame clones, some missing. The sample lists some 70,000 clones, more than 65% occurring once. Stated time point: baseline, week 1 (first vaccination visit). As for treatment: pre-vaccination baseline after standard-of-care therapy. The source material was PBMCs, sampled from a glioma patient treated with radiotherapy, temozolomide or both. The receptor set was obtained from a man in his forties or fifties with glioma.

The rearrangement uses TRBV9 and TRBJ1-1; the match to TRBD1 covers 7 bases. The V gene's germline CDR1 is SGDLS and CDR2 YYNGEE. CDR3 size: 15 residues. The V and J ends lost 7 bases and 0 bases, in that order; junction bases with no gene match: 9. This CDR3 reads CASPGWDSMNTEAFF. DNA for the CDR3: TGTGCCAGCCCGGGGTGGGACAGCATGAACACTGAAGCTTTCTTT.

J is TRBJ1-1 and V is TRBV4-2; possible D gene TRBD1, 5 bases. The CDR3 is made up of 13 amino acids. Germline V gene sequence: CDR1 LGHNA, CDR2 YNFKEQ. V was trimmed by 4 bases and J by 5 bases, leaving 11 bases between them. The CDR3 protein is CASSLLSGTEAFF. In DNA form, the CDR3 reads TGTGCCAGCAGCCTACTATCAGGGACTGAAGCTTTCTTT.

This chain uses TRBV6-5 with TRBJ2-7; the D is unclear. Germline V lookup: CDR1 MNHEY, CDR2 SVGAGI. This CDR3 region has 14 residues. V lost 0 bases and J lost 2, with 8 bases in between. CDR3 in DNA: TGTGCCAGCAGTTACTCTGGAGTGGCCTACGAGCAGTACTTC. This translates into CASSYSGVAYEQYF.

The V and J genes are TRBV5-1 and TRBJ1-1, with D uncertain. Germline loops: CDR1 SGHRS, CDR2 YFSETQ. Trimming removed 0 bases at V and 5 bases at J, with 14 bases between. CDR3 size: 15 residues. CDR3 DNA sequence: TGCGCCAGCAGCTTGGTGGCAGGTACGCGGACTGAAGCTTTCTTT. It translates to CASSLVAGTRTEAFF.

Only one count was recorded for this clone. DNA of the CDR3: TGTGCCAGCAGTTTAACGGGGGCCAGCACAGATACGCAGTATTTT. It specifies CASSLTGASTDTQYF. The chain has TRBV28 and TRBJ2-3; possibly TRBD1 or TRBD2 for D (6 bases each). This CDR3 has 15 residues. Trimming left V 2 bases short and J 0 bases short, with 9 bases between. Germline assignment: CDR1 MDHEN and CDR2 SYDVKM. Complete variable domain (other parts from reference TRBV28 and TRBJ2-3): DVKVTQSSRYLVKRTGEKVFLECVQDMDHENMFWYRQDPGLGLRLIYFSYDVKMKEKGDIPEGYSVSREKKERFSLILESASTNQTSMYLCASSLTGASTDTQYFGPGTRLTVL.

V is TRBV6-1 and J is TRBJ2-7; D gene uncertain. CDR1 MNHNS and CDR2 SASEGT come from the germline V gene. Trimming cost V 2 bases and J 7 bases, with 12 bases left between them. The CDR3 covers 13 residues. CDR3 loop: CASSETRLWEQYF. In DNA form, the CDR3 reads TGTGCCAGCAGTGAAACTCGCCTTTGGGAGCAGTACTTC.

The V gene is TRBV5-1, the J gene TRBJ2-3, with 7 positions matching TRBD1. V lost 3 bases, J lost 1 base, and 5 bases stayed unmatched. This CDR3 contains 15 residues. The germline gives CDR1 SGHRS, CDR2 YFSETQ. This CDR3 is CASSYRTGGTDTQYF. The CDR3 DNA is TGCGCCAGCAGCTACCGGACAGGAGGCACAGATACGCAGTATTTT.

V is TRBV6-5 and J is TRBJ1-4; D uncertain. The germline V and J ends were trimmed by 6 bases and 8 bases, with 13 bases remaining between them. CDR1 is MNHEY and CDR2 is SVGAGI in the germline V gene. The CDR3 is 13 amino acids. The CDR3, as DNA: TGTGCCAGCAGGGGCCTTAGGGAGGAAAAACTGTTTTTT. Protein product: CASRGLREEKLFF.

The CDR3 protein is CASSVVGRPGETQYF. CDR3 sequence (DNA): TGTGCCAGCAGCGTAGTTGGTCGGCCCGGGGAGACCCAGTACTTC. The chain employs TRBV9 and TRBJ2-5; no clear D gene. CDR1 and CDR2 from the germline V gene are SGDLS and YYNGEE. Between the trimmed V and J ends, which lost 0 bases and 5 bases, there was a span of 14 bases. The CDR3 is made up of 15 amino acids.

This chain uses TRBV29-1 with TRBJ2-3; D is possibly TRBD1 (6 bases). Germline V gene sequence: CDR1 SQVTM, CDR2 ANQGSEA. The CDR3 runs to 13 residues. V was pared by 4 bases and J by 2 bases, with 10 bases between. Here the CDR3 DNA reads TGCAGCGTTGGCAGGGGCTCCACAGATACGCAGTATTTT. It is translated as CSVGRGSTDTQYF.

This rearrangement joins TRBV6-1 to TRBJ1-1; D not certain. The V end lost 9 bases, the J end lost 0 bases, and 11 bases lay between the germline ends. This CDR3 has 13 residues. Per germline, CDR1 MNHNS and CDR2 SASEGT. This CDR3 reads CASSRGLNTEAFF. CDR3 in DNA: TGTGCCAGTAGCCGTGGTCTGAACACTGAAGCTTTCTTT.

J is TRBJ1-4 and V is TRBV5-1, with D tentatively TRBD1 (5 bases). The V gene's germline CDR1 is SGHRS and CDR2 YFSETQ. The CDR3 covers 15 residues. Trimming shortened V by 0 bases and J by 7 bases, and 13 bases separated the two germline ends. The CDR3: CASSLDGWTPEKLFF. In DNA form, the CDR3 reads TGCGCCAGCAGCTTGGATGGGTGGACACCTGAAAAACTGTTTTTT.

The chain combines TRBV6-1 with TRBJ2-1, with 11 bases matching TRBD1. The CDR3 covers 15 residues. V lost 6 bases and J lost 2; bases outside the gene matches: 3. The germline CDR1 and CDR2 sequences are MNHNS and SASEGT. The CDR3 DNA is TGTGCCAGCAGCCCGGGACAGGGGGCCTACAATGAGCAGTTCTTC. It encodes CASSPGQGAYNEQFF.

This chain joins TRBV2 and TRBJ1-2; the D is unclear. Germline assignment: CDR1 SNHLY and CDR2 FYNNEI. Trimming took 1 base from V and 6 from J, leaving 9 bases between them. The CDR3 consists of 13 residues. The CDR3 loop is CASSEGPGNGYTF. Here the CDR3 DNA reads TGTGCCAGCAGTGAAGGGCCCGGGAATGGCTACACCTTC. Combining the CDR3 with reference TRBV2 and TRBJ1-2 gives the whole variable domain EPEVTQTPSHQVTQMGQEVILRCVPISNHLYFYWYRQILGQKVEFLVSFYNNEISEKSEIFDDQFSVERPDGSNFTLKIRSTKLEDSAMYFCASSEGPGNGYTFGSGTRLTVV.

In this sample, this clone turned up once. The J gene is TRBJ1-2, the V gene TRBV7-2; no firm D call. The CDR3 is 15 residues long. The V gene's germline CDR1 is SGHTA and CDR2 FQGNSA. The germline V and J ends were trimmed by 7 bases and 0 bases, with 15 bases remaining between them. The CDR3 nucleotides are TGTGCCAGCACTCAGAGCTCCGGAACTAACTATGGCTACACCTTC. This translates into CASTQSSGTNYGYTF.

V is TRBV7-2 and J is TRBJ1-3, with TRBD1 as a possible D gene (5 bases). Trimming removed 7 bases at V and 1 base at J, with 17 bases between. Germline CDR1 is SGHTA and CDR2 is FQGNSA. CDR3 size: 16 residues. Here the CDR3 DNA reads TGTGCCAGCACCGATCTGGGACTGCTGTCTGGAAACACCATATATTTT. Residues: CASTDLGLLSGNTIYF.

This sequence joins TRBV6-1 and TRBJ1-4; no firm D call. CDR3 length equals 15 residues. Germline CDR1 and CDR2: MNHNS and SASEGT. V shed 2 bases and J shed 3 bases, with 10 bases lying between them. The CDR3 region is CASSEISAANEKLFF. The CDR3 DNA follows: TGTGCCAGCAGTGAAATTAGCGCGGCTAATGAAAAACTGTTTTTT.

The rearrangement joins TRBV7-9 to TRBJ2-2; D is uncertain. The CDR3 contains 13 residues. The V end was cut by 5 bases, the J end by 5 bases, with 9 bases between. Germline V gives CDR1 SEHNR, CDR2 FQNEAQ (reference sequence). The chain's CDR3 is CASSTTLTGELFF. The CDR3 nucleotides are TGTGCCAGCAGCACGACCCTTACCGGGGAGCTGTTTTTT. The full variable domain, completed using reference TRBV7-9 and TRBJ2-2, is DTGVSQNPRHKITKRGQNVTFRCDPISEHNRLYWYRQTLGQGPEFLTYFQNEAQLEKSRLLSDRFSAERPKGSFSTLEIQRTEQGDSAMYLCASSTTLTGELFFGEGSRLTVL.

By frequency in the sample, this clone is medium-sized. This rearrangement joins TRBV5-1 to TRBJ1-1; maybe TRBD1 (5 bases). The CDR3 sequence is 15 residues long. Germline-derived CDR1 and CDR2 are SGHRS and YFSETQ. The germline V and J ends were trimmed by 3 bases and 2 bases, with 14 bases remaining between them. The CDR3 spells CASSSRGVLNTEAFF. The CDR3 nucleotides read TGCGCCAGCAGCTCACGGGGGGTTCTAAACACTGAAGCTTTCTTT.

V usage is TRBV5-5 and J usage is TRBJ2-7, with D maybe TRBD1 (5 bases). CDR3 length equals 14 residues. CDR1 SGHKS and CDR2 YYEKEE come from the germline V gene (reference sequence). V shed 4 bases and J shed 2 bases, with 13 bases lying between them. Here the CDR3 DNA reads TGTGCCAGCAGCCCCCCAGGACAAGCCTACGAGCAGTACTTC. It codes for CASSPPGQAYEQYF.

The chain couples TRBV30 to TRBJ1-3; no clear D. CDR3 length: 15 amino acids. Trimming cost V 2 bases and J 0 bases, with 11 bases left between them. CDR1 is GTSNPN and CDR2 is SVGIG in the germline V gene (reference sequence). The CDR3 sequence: CAWSQGLNSGNTIYF. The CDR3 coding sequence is TGTGCCTGGAGTCAAGGCCTCAACTCTGGAAACACCATATATTTT.

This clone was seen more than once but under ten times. In DNA form, the CDR3 reads TGTGCCAGCAGTTTACAGGGTGGCAATCAGCCCCAGCATTTT. It yields the protein CASSLQGGNQPQHF. This chain uses TRBV27 with TRBJ1-5; perhaps TRBD1 as D (5 bases). The CDR3 sequence is 14 residues long. Trimming removed 2 bases at V and 2 bases at J, with 7 bases between. Germline CDR1 MNHEY, CDR2 SMNVEV (reference sequence).

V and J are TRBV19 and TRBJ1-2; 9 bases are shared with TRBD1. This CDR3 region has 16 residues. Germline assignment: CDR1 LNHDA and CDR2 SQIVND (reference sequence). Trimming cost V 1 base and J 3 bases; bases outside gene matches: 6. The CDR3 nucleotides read TGTGCCAGTAGTATAGCTACAGGGGGCCGGGACTATGGCTACACCTTC. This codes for CASSIATGGRDYGYTF.

The CDR3 sequence is CASSLGSRGYEQYF. The CDR3 nucleotides are TGTGCCAGCAGTTTAGGGTCCAGGGGTTACGAGCAGTACTTC. The chain recombines TRBV27 with TRBJ2-7; D is possibly TRBD1 (6 bases). Germline V gives CDR1 MNHEY, CDR2 SMNVEV (reference sequence). This CDR3 comprises 14 residues. Trimming cost V 2 bases and J 4 bases, with 12 bases left between them.

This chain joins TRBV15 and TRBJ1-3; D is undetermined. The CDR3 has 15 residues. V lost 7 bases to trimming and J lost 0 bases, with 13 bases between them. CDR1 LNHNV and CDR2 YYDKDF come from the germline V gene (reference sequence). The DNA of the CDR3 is TGTGCCACCACCCTAAAGGGAAGCTCTGGAAACACCATATATTTT. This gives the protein CATTLKGSSGNTIYF.

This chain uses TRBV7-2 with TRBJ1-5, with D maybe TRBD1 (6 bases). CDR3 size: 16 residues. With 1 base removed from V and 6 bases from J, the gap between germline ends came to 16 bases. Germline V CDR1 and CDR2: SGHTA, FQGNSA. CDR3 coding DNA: TGTGCCAGCAGCTTAGGTGGCGGGGACATTGGTCAGCCCCAGCATTTT. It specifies CASSLGGGDIGQPQHF.

The CDR3 is CASSQMRTGKTEAFF. CDR3 coding DNA: TGTGCCAGCAGCCAGATGCGGACAGGGAAAACTGAAGCTTTCTTT. The rearrangement links TRBV14 to TRBJ1-1, with 8 bases matching TRBD1. The V gene end was trimmed by 3 bases and the J gene end by 5 bases; junction bases not matched to a gene: 8. The CDR3 extends over 15 amino acids. Germline CDR1 reads SGHDN; CDR2 reads FVKESK.

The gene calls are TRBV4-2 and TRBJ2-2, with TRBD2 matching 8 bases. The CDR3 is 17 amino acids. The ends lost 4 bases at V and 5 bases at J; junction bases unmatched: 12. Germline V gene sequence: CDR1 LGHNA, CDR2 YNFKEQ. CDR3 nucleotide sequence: TGTGCCAGCAGCCTGGAGGGGGACGGGGGGGTAACCGGGGAGCTGTTTTTT. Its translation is CASSLEGDGGVTGELFF.